Below, one TCR beta chain is given with its context. Its antigen is unknown. A much bigger clone sits one base away, suggesting this may be a read error. The investigators made TCR beta cDNA from around 540 ng total RNA, using a constant-region primer. Modified slightly, ARM-PCR produced TCR beta libraries over three nested multiplex PCR rounds. TRBV1-TRBV30 forward primers paired with a C-beta reverse primer were used in the first two PCR rounds, which ran approximately 11 cycles each. In TCRdb, the multiplex PCR reads were re-called with MiXCR into one record per CDR3 protein. Among about 310,000 distinct CDR3 sequences listed, 45% to 70% were seen once. RNA isolated from unsorted whole blood supplied the blood RNA, with germline DNA also extracted. Trimming removed 1 base at V and 8 bases at J, with 15 bases between. The CDR3 length is 15 residues. This record belongs to a study of tumor-infiltrating lymphocytes in primary liver carcinoma. Broader study findings: CD8+ and CD4+ repertoires went uncompared, the samples being bulk unsorted.

The rearrangement links TRBV12-3 or TRBV12-4 to TRBJ2-1; D remains ambiguous. Sequencing was done on a sample of peripheral blood. This receptor was taken from a young woman with primary liver carcinoma and hepatitis B virus infection. CDR3 sequence reads: CASSLGGHQLDEQFF. CDR3 coding DNA: TGTGCCAGCAGTTTAGGGGGTCATCAGTTGGATGAGCAGTTCTTC.